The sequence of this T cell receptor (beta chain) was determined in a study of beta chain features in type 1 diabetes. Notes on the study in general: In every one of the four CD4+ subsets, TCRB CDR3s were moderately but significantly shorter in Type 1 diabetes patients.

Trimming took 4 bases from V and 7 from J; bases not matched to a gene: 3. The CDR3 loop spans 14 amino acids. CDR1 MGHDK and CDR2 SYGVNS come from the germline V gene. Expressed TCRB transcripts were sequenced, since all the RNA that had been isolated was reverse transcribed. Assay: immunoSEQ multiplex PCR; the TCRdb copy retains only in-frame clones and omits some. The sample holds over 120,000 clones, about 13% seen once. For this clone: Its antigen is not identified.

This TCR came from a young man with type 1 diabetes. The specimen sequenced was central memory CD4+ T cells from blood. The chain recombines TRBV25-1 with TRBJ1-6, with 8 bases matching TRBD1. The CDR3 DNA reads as TGTGCCAGCAGTGGTGGACAGGGAAATTCACCCCTCCACTTT. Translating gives CASSGGQGNSPLHF.